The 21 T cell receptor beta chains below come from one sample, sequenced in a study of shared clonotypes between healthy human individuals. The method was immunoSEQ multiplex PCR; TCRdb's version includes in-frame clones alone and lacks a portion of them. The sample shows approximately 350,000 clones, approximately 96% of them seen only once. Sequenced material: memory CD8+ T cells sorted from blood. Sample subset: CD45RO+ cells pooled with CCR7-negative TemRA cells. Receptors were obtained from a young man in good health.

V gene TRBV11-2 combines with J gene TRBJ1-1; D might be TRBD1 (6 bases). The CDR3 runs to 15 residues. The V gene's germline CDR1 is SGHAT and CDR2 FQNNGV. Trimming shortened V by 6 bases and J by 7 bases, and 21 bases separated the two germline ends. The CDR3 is CASRSSGHYIFEAFF. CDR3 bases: TGTGCCAGCAGATCTTCGGGACACTACATATTTGAAGCTTTCTTT.

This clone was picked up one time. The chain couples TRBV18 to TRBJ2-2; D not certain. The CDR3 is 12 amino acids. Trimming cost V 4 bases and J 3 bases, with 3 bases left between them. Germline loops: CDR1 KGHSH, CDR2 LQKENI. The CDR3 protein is CASSRDTGELFF. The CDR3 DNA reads TGTGCCAGCTCACGAGACACCGGGGAGCTGTTTTTT.

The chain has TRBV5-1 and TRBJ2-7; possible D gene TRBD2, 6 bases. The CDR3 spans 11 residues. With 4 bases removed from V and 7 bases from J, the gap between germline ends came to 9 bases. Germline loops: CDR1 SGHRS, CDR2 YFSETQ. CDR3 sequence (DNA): TGCGCCAGCAGCCCGGGAGTGGAGCAGTACTTC. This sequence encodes CASSPGVEQYF. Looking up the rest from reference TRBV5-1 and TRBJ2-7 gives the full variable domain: KAGVTQTPRYLIKTRGQQVTLSCSPISGHRSVSWYQQTPGQGLQFLFEYFSETQRNKGNFPGRFSGRQFSNSRSEMNVSTLELGDSALYLCASSPGVEQYFGPGTRLTVT.

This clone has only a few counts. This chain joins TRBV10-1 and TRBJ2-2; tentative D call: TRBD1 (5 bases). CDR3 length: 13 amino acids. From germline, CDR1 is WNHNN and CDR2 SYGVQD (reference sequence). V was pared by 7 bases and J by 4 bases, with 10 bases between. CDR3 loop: CASTGHPTGELFF. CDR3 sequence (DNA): TGCGCCAGCACTGGACATCCCACCGGGGAGCTGTTTTTT.

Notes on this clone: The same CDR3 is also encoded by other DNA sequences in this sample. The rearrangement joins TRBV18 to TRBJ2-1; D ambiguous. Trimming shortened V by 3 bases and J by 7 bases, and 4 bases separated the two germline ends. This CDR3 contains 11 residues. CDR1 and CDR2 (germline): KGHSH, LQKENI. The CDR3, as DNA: TGTGCCAGCTCACCGTCTAATGAGCAGTTCTTC. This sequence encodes CASSPSNEQFF.

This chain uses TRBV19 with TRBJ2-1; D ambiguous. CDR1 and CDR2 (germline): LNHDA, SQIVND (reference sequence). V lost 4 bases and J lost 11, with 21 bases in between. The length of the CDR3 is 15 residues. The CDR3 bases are TGTGCCAGTAGTAGTCACTACTTGCATACAATGCAGCAGTTCTTC. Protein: CASSSHYLHTMQQFF. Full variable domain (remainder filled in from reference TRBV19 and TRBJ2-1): DGGITQSPKYLFRKEGQNVTLSCEQNLNHDAMYWYRQDPGQGLRLIYYSQIVNDFQKGDIAEGYSVSREKKESFPLTVTSAQKNPTAFYLCASSSHYLHTMQQFFGPGTRLTVL.

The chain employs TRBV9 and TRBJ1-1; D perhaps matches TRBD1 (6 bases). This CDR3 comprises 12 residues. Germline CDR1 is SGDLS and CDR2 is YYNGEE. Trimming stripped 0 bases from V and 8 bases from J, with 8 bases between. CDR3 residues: CASSVERGEAFF. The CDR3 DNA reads TGTGCCAGCAGCGTAGAAAGGGGGGAAGCTTTCTTT.

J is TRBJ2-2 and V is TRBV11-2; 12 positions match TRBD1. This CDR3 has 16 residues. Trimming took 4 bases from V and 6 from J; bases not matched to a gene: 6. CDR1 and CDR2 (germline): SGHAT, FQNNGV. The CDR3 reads CASSSTGTGGAGELFF. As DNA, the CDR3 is TGTGCCAGCAGCTCCACCGGGACAGGGGGCGCCGGGGAGCTGTTTTTT.

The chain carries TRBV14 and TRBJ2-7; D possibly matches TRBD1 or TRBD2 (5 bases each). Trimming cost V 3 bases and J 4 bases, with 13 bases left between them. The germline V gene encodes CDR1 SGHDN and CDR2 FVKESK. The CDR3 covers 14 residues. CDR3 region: CASSHGGVGYEQYF. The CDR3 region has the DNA TGTGCCAGCAGCCATGGGGGAGTCGGGTACGAGCAGTACTTC.

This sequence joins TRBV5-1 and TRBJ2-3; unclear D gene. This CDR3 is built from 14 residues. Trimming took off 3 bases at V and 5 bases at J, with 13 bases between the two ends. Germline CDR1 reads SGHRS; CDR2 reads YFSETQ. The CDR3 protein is CASSSRLGGDTQYF. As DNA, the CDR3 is TGCGCCAGCAGCTCCCGCCTGGGTGGAGATACGCAGTATTTT. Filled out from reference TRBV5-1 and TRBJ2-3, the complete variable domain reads KAGVTQTPRYLIKTRGQQVTLSCSPISGHRSVSWYQQTPGQGLQFLFEYFSETQRNKGNFPGRFSGRQFSNSRSEMNVSTLELGDSALYLCASSSRLGGDTQYFGPGTRLTVL.

For the CDR3, the DNA is TGTGCCAGCAGCTTGGGGGTAACCGGGGAGCTGTTTTTT. Its protein is CASSLGVTGELFF. The V call is TRBV5-6, the J call TRBJ2-2; D remains ambiguous. The V end lost 0 bases, the J end lost 5 bases, and 5 bases lay between the germline ends. Germline values: CDR1 SGHDT, CDR2 YYEEEE. The length of the CDR3 is 13 residues.

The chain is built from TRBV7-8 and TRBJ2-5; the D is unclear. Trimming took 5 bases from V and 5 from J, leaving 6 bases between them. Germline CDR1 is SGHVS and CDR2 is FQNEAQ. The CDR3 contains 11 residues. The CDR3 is CASSQRETQYF. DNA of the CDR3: TGTGCCAGCAGCCAAAGGGAGACCCAGTACTTC.

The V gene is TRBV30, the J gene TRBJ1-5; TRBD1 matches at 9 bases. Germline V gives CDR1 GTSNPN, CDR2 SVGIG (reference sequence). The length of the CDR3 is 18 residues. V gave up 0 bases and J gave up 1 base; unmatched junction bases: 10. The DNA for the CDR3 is TGTGCCTGGAGTGTACGGGGGACAGGGCTAGGAAGCAATCAGCCCCAGCATTTT. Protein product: CAWSVRGTGLGSNQPQHF. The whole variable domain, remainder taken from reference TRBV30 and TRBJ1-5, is SQTIHQWPATLVQPVGSPLSLECTVEGTSNPNLYWYRQAAGRGLQLLFYSVGIGQISSEVPQNLSASRPQDRQFILSSKKLLLSDSGFYLCAWSVRGTGLGSNQPQHFGDGTRLSIL.

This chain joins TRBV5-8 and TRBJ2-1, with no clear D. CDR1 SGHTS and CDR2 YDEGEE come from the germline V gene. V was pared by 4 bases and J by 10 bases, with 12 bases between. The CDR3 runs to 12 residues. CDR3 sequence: CASSRYYSEQFF. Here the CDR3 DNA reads TGTGCCAGCAGCCGATACTATAGCGAGCAGTTCTTC.

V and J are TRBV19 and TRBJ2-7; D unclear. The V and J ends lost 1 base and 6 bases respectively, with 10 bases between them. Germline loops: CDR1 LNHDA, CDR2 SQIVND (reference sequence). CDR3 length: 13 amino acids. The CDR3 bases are TGTGCCAGTAGTATAGTTTTCTCCGCCGAGCAGTACTTC. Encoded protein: CASSIVFSAEQYF.

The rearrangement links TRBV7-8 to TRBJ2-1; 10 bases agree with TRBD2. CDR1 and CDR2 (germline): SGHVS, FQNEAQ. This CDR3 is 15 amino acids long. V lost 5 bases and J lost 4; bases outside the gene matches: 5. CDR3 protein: CASSLTSGLYNEQFF. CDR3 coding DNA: TGTGCCAGCAGCCTGACTAGCGGGCTTTACAATGAGCAGTTCTTC.

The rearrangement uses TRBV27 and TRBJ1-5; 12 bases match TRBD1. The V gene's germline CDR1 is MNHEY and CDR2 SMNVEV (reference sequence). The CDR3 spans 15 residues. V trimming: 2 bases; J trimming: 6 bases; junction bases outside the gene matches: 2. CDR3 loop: CASSLGTGGGQPQHF. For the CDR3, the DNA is TGTGCCAGCAGTTTAGGGACAGGGGGCGGTCAGCCCCAGCATTTT.

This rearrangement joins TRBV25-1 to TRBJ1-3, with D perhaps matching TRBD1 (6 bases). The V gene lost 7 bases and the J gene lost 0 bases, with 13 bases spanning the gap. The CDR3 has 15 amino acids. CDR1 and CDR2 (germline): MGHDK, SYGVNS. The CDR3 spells CASTPRGNSGNTIYF. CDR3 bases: TGTGCCAGCACCCCGAGGGGGAACTCTGGAAACACCATATATTTT.

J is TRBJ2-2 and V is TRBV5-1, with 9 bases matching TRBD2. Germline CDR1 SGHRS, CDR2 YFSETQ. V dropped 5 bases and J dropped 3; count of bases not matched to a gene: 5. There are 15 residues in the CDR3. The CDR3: CASSRGRVDTGELFF. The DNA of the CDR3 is TGCGCCAGCAGTCGCGGGAGGGTCGACACCGGGGAGCTGTTTTTT.

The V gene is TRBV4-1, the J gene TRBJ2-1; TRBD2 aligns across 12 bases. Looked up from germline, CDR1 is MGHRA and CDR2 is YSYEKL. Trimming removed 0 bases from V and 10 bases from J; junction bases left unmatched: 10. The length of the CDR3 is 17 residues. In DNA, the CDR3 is TGCGCCAGCAGCCAAGATCCCGCTAGCGGGAGGGCCAACGAGCAGTTCTTC. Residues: CASSQDPASGRANEQFF.

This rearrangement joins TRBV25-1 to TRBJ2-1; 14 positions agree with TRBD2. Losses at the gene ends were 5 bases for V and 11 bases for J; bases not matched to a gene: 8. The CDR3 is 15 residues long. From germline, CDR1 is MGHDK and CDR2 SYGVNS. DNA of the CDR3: TGTGCCAGCAGTCGCACCGGGACTAGCGGGAGCCAGCAGTTCTTC. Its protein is CASSRTGTSGSQQFF.